A selection of T cell receptor beta chains follows, all from one sample in a study of T cell clusters in autoimmune cytopenias. With the multiplex PCR reads reprocessed, TCRdb shows one record per CDR3 protein and no DNA. The repertoire shows 5,200 or so distinct CDR3 sequences; the top ten hold approximately 33%. The same data also contributed to another study, on T cell repertoires in aging, cancer and after chemotherapy.

Sample: peripheral blood. The receptors come from a human donor in good health. Each CDR3 is given with its conserved first and last residue. Each record gives: clone size, J gene, V gene, CDR3 protein. Size values are once, few and many counts, or a class for expanded clones, and some rows have none.

>NA|TRBJ1-5|TRBV6-2/TRBV6-3
CASSYSTGVQPQHF
>medium-sized|TRBJ2-5|TRBV6-6
CASRRTSGRGVGETQYF
>medium-sized|TRBJ2-1|TRBV6-5
CASSSGLAGGSRIYNEQFF
>NA|TRBJ2-1|TRBV20-1
CSASSSGRAGSYNEQFF
>medium-sized|TRBJ2-3|TRBV5-5
CASSFSGDTQYF
>NA|TRBJ1-2|TRBV19
CANSGPSGETNYGYTF
>NA|TRBJ2-7|TRBV12-3/TRBV12-4
CASSHRGTGNYEQYF
>medium-sized|TRBJ2-2|TRBV15
CATSRETGSGELFF
>NA|TRBJ1-3|TRBV6-5
CASSYSIQGAPGNTIYF
>medium-sized|TRBJ2-1|TRBV6-5
CASSRSGRRNEQFF
>NA|TRBJ2-5|TRBV5-4
CASSSSGKKTQYF
>medium-sized|TRBJ2-7|TRBV5-4
CASSLSGRKAYEQYF
>medium-sized|TRBJ2-7|TRBV11-1
CASSYPRDRGMSYEQYF
>NA|TRBJ1-2|TRBV5-1
CASGLQEPYGYTF
>NA|TRBJ1-5|TRBV6-5
CASSIGRDQPQHF
>medium-sized|TRBJ2-2|TRBV30
CAWNLVAETGELFF
>NA|TRBJ1-4|TRBV7-9
CASRPSGTGTTNEKLFF
>NA|TRBJ2-3|TRBV24-1
CATSETGTQSTDTQYF
>medium-sized|TRBJ2-2|TRBV30
CGTPRPNTGELFF
>medium-sized|TRBJ2-1|TRBV19
CASSTSGGLNEQFF
>NA|TRBJ2-3|TRBV6-6
CASSPTLGTASTDTQYF
>NA|TRBJ2-3|TRBV27
CASSFAGPTDTQYF
>medium-sized|TRBJ2-7|TRBV6-6
CASSPSESYYEQYF
>NA|TRBJ1-1|TRBV7-2
CASRRGGQYTEAFF
>NA|TRBJ2-3|TRBV5-4
CASSRDGGATDTQYF
>NA|TRBJ1-6|TRBV6-5
CASSYTPGQSPLHF
>medium-sized|TRBJ2-1|TRBV30
CAWKVAGGIEQFF
>NA|TRBJ1-2|TRBV15
CATSRDRGFSDYGYTF
>NA|TRBJ2-7|TRBV18
CASSLTGQVSYEQYF
>NA|TRBJ1-1|TRBV12-3/TRBV12-4
CASRISGSTEAFF
>medium-sized|TRBJ1-5|TRBV6-1
CASLGTLSNQPQHF
>NA|TRBJ2-7|TRBV7-6
CASSLRGTGRYEQYF
>NA|TRBJ2-7|TRBV5-6
CASSSPWGGGEQYF
>NA|TRBJ2-1|TRBV27
CASSLYRGVIYNEQFF
>medium-sized|TRBJ1-6|TRBV18
CASSPTGVGSPLHF
>NA|TRBJ2-1|TRBV5-4
CASSLPGSYSYNEQFF
>medium-sized|TRBJ2-2|TRBV19
CASRLAGGAGELFF
>NA|TRBJ2-7|TRBV30
CAWTFAGGGYEQYF